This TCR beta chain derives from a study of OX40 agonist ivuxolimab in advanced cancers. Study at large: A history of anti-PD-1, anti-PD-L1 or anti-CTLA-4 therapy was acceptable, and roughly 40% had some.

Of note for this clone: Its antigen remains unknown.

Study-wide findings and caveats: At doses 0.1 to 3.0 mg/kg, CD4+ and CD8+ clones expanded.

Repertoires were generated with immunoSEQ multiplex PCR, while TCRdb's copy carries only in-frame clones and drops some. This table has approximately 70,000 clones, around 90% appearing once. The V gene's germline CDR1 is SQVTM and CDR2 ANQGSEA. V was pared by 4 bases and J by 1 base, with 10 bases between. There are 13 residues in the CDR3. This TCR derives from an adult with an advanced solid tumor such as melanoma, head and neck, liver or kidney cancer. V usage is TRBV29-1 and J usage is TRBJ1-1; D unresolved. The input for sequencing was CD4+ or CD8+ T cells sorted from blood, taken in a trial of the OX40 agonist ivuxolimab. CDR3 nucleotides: TGCAGCGTTGGGGAGACGGCGAACACTGAAGCTTTCTTT. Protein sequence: CSVGETANTEAFF.